This T cell receptor beta chain was identified during a study of Graves' ophthalmopathy and Graves' hyperthyroidism. Findings and caveats of the study: Blood repertoires reportedly contained most expanded thyroid clonotypes above 0.001 frequency. With a specificity of 72.22% and a sensitivity of over 65%, the model predicted ophthalmopathy progression.

Concerning this clonotype itself: Its antigen is undetermined.

V shed 8 bases and J 5 bases; nucleotides not matched to a gene: 8. The CDR3 spans 13 residues. The germline CDR1 and CDR2 sequences are SGHAT and FQNNGV. RNA transcripts were the source from which TCR beta CDR3 regions were amplified. RT-PCR with HTBI primers came first, then second-round multiplex PCR. TCRdb re-derived calls from the multiplex PCR reads in MiXCR, one entry per CDR3 protein. The sample shows 560,000 or so distinct CDR3 sequences, under 45% of them seen only once. Sequencing was carried out using peripheral blood or thyroid tissue (not recorded which). The TCR comes from an adult man with Graves' hyperthyroidism. The chain carries TRBV11-2 and TRBJ2-5; TRBD1 aligns across 7 bases. The CDR3 DNA reads TGTGCCAGCTGGGGGACAGCAAAGGAGACCCAGTACTTC. Its translation is CASWGTAKETQYF.